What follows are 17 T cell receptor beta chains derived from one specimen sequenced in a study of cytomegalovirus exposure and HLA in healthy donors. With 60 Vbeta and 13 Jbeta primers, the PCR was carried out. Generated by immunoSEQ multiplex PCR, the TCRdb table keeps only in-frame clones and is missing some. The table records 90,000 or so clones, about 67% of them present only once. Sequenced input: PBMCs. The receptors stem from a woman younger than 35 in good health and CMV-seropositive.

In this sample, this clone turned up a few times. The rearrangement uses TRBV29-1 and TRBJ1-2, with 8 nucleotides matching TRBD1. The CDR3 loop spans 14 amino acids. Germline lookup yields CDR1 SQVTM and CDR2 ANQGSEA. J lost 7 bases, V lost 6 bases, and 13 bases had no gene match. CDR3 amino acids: CSVDLRGQGGGYTF. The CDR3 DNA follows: TGCAGCGTCGACCTCAGGGGGCAGGGCGGTGGCTACACCTTC.

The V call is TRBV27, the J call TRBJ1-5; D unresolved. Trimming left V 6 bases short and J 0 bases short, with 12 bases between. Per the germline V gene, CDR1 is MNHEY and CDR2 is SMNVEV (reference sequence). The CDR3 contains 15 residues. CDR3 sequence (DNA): TGTGCCAGCAGAAGCCAGGCTCCTAGCAATCAGCCCCAGCATTTT. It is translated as CASRSQAPSNQPQHF.

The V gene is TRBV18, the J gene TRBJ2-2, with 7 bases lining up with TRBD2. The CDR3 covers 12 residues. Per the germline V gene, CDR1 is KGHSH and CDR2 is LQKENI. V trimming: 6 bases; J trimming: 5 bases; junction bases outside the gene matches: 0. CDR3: CASSGGTGELFF. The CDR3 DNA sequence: TGTGCCAGCTCCGGGGGGACCGGGGAGCTGTTTTTT.

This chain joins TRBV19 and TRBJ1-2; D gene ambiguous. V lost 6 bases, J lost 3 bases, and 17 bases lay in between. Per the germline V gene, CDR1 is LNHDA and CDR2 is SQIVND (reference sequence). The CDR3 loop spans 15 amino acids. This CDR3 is CASSSSSLGDYGYTF. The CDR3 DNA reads TGTGCCAGTAGCTCATCGTCCCTCGGGGACTATGGCTACACCTTC.

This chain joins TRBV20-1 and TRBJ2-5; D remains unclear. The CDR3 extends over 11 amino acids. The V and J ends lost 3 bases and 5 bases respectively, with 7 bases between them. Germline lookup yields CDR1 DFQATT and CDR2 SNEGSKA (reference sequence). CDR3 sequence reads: CSARRSETQYF. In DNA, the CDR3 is TGCAGTGCTAGGAGGTCGGAGACCCAGTACTTC.

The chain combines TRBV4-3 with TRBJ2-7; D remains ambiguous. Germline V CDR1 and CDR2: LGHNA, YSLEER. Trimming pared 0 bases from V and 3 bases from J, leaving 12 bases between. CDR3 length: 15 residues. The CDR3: CASSQDSNPLYEQYF. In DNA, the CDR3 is TGCGCCAGCAGCCAAGATAGCAACCCCCTCTACGAGCAGTACTTC.

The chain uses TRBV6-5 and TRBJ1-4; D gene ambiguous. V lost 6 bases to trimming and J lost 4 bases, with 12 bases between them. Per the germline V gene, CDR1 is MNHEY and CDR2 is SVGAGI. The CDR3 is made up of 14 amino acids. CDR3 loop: CASRLAGSNEKLFF. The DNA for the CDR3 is TGTGCCAGCAGGCTAGCGGGGAGTAATGAAAAACTGTTTTTT.

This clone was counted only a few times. CDR3: CASSLGQIYEQYF. DNA for the CDR3: TGCGCCAGCAGCTTGGGTCAGATTTACGAGCAGTACTTC. The rearrangement joins TRBV5-1 to TRBJ2-7, with D hard to call. V lost 0 bases to trimming and J lost 4 bases, with 8 bases between them. This CDR3 region has 13 residues. Looked up from germline, CDR1 is SGHRS and CDR2 is YFSETQ.

In nucleotides, the CDR3 is TGTGCCAGCGCTCTCGGGACAGGGTACGAGCAGTACTTC. Amino acids: CASALGTGYEQYF. The chain joins TRBV6-1 to TRBJ2-7; 9 bases map to TRBD1. Looked up from germline, CDR1 is MNHNS and CDR2 is SASEGT. V was clipped by 8 bases and J by 4 bases; unmatched bases: 6. The CDR3 covers 13 residues.

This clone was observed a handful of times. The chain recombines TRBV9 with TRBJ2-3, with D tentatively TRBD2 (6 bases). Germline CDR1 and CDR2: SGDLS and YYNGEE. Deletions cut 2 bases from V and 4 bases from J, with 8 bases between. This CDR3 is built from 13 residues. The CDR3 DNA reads TGTGCCAGCAGCGTGTCTAGCGCAGATACGCAGTATTTT. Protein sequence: CASSVSSADTQYF.

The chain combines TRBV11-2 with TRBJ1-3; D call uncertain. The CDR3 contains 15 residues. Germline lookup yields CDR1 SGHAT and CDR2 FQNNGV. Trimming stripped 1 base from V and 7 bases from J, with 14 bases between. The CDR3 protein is CASSLGGPPWNTIYF. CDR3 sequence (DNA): TGTGCCAGCAGCTTAGGCGGCCCTCCTTGGAACACCATATATTTT.

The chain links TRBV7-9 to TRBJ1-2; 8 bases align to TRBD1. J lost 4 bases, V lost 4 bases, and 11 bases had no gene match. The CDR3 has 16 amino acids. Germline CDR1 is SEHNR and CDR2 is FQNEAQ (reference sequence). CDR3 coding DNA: TGTGCCAGCAGCTCACCGGACAGGGATCGCGGCTATGGCTACACCTTC. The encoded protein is CASSSPDRDRGYGYTF.

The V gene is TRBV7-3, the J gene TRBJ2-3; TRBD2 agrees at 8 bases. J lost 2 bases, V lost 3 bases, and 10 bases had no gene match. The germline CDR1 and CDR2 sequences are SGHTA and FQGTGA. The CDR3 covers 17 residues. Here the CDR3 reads CASSFRGGPGITDTQYF. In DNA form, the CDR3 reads TGTGCCAGCAGCTTCCGGGGGGGCCCAGGGATCACAGATACGCAGTATTTT.

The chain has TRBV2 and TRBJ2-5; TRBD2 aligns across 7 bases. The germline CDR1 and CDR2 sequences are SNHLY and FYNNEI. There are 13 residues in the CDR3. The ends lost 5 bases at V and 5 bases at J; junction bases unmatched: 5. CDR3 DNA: TGTGCCAGCAGTTCGGGAGGTGGGGAGACCCAGTACTTC. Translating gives CASSSGGGETQYF.

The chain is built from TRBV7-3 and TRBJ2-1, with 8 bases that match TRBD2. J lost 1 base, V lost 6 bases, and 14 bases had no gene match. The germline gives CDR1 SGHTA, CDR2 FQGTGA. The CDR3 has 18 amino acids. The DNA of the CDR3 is TGTGCCAGCAGTCCCCGGGTGAGCGGGAGTGGTTCCTACAATGAGCAGTTCTTC. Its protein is CASSPRVSGSGSYNEQFF.

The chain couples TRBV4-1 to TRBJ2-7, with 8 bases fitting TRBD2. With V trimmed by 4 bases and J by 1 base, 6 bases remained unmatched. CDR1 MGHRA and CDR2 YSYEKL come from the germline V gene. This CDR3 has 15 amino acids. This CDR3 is CASSPSGTRSYEQYF. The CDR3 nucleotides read TGCGCCAGCAGCCCATCCGGGACTAGATCCTACGAGCAGTACTTC.

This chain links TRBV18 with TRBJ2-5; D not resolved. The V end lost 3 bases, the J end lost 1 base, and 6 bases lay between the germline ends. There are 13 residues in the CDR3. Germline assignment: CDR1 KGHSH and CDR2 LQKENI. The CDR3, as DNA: TGTGCCAGCTCACCGATGGCCCAAGAGACCCAGTACTTC. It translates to CASSPMAQETQYF.